Below, one TCR beta chain is given with its context. Patients chosen for sequencing had CD8+CD57+ cells that had expanded, as shown by flow cytometry. The data derive from a study of CD8+CD57+ T cells in acquired aplastic anemia. According to the study, genomic DNA was the template for TCR beta VDJ and CDR3 profiling. TCRdb itself ran the reads through MiXCR, one entry per CDR3 protein. The data contain 250,000 to 350,000 distinct CDR3 sequences, about 50% of them singletons. The V gene lost 1 base and the J gene lost 4 bases, with 11 bases spanning the gap. Looked up from germline, CDR1 is SGHTA and CDR2 is FQGNSA. This CDR3 region has 14 residues.

Sequencing used sorted CD4+, CD8+, or CD8+CD57+ T cells (not recorded which) from PBMCs. This clonotype originated in a human donor with aplastic anemia. V gene TRBV7-2 combines with J gene TRBJ2-7, with D uncertain. In DNA form, the CDR3 reads TGTGCCAGCAGCTTAGTCGCAGAATATTACGAGCAGTACTTC. This sequence encodes CASSLVAEYYEQYF.